The 30 T cell receptor beta chains below were found in one sample sequenced in a study of cytomegalovirus exposure and HLA in healthy donors. The PCR employed 60 Vbeta primers together with 13 Jbeta primers. TCRdb keeps only in-frame clones here, not all; method: immunoSEQ multiplex PCR. This table holds about 170,000 clones, roughly 70% found once. The sequencing sample was made of PBMCs. The receptors come from a girl between 10 and 17 years old in good health and CMV-seronegative.

V gene TRBV19 combines with J gene TRBJ2-7; the D gene is possibly TRBD2 (5 bases). V lost 8 bases and J lost 6, with 11 bases in between. CDR1 is LNHDA and CDR2 is SQIVND in the germline V gene (reference sequence). CDR3 length equals 11 residues. CDR3 sequence reads: CASGRDFEQYF. DNA of the CDR3: TGTGCCAGTGGCCGGGATTTCGAGCAGTACTTC.

This rearrangement joins TRBV5-4 to TRBJ2-6; TRBD1 matches 12 bases. Looked up from germline, CDR1 is SGHNT and CDR2 is YYREEE (reference sequence). V lost 0 bases and J lost 2; bases outside the gene matches: 3. CDR3 length equals 18 residues. CDR3 DNA sequence: TGTGCCAGCAGCTTGGCCGGGACAGGGGGCGCTGGGGCCAACGTCCTGACTTTC. Translated: CASSLAGTGGAGANVLTF.

The gene calls are TRBV5-6 and TRBJ2-5, with 9 bases that match TRBD2. Germline CDR1 reads SGHDT; CDR2 reads YYEEEE. After removal of 3 bases from V and 4 bases from J, the junction contained 7 bases not matched to a gene. This CDR3 region has 15 residues. CDR3 nucleotides: TGTGCCAGCAGCTCGCAGCGGGGGGCGGGAGAGACCCAGTACTTC. It translates to CASSSQRGAGETQYF.

In this sample, this clone turned up a few times. The chain combines TRBV19 with TRBJ2-6; the D is unclear. V was shortened by 7 bases and J by 1 base, with 5 bases between the two germline ends. CDR1 and CDR2 (germline): LNHDA, SQIVND (reference sequence). CDR3 size: 13 residues. CDR3 nucleotide sequence: TGTGCCAGTACCATTTCTGGGGCCAACGTCCTGACTTTC. Translating it yields CASTISGANVLTF.

The genes are TRBV14 and TRBJ1-1, with TRBD1 matching 7 bases. The germline V gene has CDR1 SGHDN and CDR2 FVKESK. Losses at the gene ends were 5 bases for V and 11 bases for J; bases not matched to a gene: 14. The CDR3 runs 14 residues. The CDR3 here is CASSEQGRLFDAFF. CDR3 DNA sequence: TGTGCCAGCAGCGAACAGGGGCGGTTATTTGACGCTTTCTTT.

This clone was counted a single time. V and J are TRBV6-4 and TRBJ2-3; D possibly corresponds to TRBD1 (6 bases). Trimming stripped 3 bases from V and 4 bases from J, with 14 bases between. The CDR3 runs to 15 residues. Germline CDR1 is MRHNA and CDR2 is SNTAGT. The CDR3: CASSESGVRADTQYF. CDR3 DNA sequence: TGTGCCAGCAGTGAATCAGGGGTCAGAGCAGATACGCAGTATTTT.

The chain employs TRBV30 and TRBJ1-6; 8 bases are a match to TRBD1. This CDR3 region has 13 residues. Germline values: CDR1 GTSNPN, CDR2 SVGIG (reference sequence). V was clipped by 7 bases and J by 9 bases; unmatched bases: 8. Here the CDR3 DNA reads TGTGCCTCCAACACAGGGGGAGCTTCACCCCTCCACTTT. Its translation is CASNTGGASPLHF.

The chain combines TRBV2 with TRBJ1-2; perhaps TRBD1 as D (6 bases). With 11 bases removed from V and 7 bases from J, the gap between germline ends came to 23 bases. The CDR3 has 14 amino acids. The V gene's germline CDR1 is SNHLY and CDR2 FYNNEI. CDR3 in DNA: TGTGCCCGGGGTAGGGACACCGGTTTGGGTGGCTACACCTTC. Its protein is CARGRDTGLGGYTF.

V is TRBV13 and J is TRBJ2-5; 12 positions agree with TRBD2. Trimming took 6 bases from V and 4 from J; bases not matched to a gene: 6. There are 15 residues in the CDR3. Germline lookup yields CDR1 PRHDT and CDR2 FYEKMQ (reference sequence). The DNA of the CDR3 is TGTGCCAGCAGACAACTAGCGGGGGGAGGAGAGACCCAGTACTTC. Protein product: CASRQLAGGGETQYF. Full variable domain (rest looked up from reference TRBV13 and TRBJ2-5): AAGVIQSPRHLIKEKRETATLKCYPIPRHDTVYWYQQGPGQDPQFLISFYEKMQSDKGSIPDRFSAQQFSDYHSELNMSSLELGDSALYFCASRQLAGGGETQYFGPGTRLLVL.

The V and J genes are TRBV12-5 and TRBJ1-5, with 10 nucleotides matching TRBD1. CDR3 length equals 15 residues. Germline V gene data show CDR1 as LGHNT and CDR2 as FRNRAP. The V segment lost 1 base and the J segment 6 bases; nucleotides outside the gene matches: 3. As DNA, the CDR3 is TGTGCTAGTGGTTTGGGACAGGGGGCGCGTCAGCCCCAGCATTTT. This sequence encodes CASGLGQGARQPQHF.

In DNA form, the CDR3 reads TGTGCCAGCAGGCGCCTAGCGGACTCCTACAATGAGCAGTTCTTC. This gives the protein CASRRLADSYNEQFF. This chain connects TRBV2 to TRBJ2-1; 7 bases match TRBD2. This CDR3 contains 15 residues. Trimming at V came to 6 bases and at J to 0 bases, leaving 5 bases not matched to a gene. Germline V gives CDR1 SNHLY, CDR2 FYNNEI.

This chain's CDR3 is CASRSGVDEKLFF. In DNA, the CDR3 is TGTGCCAGTCGGTCCGGGGTAGATGAAAAACTGTTTTTT. The chain joins TRBV19 to TRBJ1-4; no reliable D call. There are 13 residues in the CDR3. V was pared by 8 bases and J by 6 bases, with 13 bases between. Germline lookup yields CDR1 LNHDA and CDR2 SQIVND (reference sequence).

The rearrangement joins TRBV25-1 to TRBJ2-2; the D gene is possibly TRBD1 (6 bases). Germline values: CDR1 MGHDK, CDR2 SYGVNS. The CDR3 length is 14 residues. Trimming took off 10 bases at V and 8 bases at J, with 20 bases between the two ends. The CDR3 region has the DNA TGTGCCACCACCCCGGGACATATCACTGGGGAGCTGTTTTTT. It translates to CATTPGHITGELFF.

This clone was detected only once. V and J are TRBV5-6 and TRBJ1-1, with D uncertain. V lost 0 bases to trimming and J lost 1 base, with 16 bases between them. The CDR3 totals 17 residues. In germline, CDR1 is SGHDT, CDR2 YYEEEE. CDR3 in DNA: TGTGCCAGCAGCTTGGCCTTTGGAGCTCTTGGGAACACTGAAGCTTTCTTT. This gives the protein CASSLAFGALGNTEAFF. The whole variable domain, remainder taken from reference TRBV5-6 and TRBJ1-1, is DAGVTQSPTHLIKTRGQQVTLRCSPKSGHDTVSWYQQALGQGPQFIFQYYEEEERQRGNFPDRFSGHQFPNYSSELNVNALLLGDSALYLCASSLAFGALGNTEAFFGQGTRLTVV.

V is TRBV14 and J is TRBJ1-3; D might be TRBD1 (6 bases). The CDR3 runs to 15 residues. The germline V gene encodes CDR1 SGHDN and CDR2 FVKESK. The germline V and J ends were trimmed by 1 base and 2 bases, with 9 bases remaining between them. CDR3 sequence (DNA): TGTGCCAGCAGCCAAGTACAGGGTCCTGGAAACACCATATATTTT. Translating it yields CASSQVQGPGNTIYF. Full variable domain (rest looked up from reference TRBV14 and TRBJ1-3): EAGVTQFPSHSVIEKGQTVTLRCDPISGHDNLYWYRRVMGKEIKFLLHFVKESKQDESGMPNNRFLAERTGGTYSTLKVQPAELEDSGVYFCASSQVQGPGNTIYFGEGSWLTVV.

The chain is built from TRBV25-1 and TRBJ1-3; D uncertain. The length of the CDR3 is 14 residues. The germline V and J ends were trimmed by 2 bases and 8 bases, with 13 bases remaining between them. Germline values: CDR1 MGHDK, CDR2 SYGVNS. The CDR3 nucleotides read TGTGCCAGCAGTGAAGGACTCGAGCCAGACACCATATATTTT. Translating it yields CASSEGLEPDTIYF.

The chain carries TRBV2 and TRBJ1-5; D call uncertain. Germline CDR1 reads SNHLY; CDR2 reads FYNNEI. V was trimmed by 6 bases and J by 6 bases, leaving 9 bases between them. The CDR3 is 12 residues long. CDR3 DNA sequence: TGTGCCAGCAGGGCGACGGGTCAGCCCCAGCATTTT. Its protein is CASRATGQPQHF. Complete variable domain (other parts from reference TRBV2 and TRBJ1-5): EPEVTQTPSHQVTQMGQEVILRCVPISNHLYFYWYRQILGQKVEFLVSFYNNEISEKSEIFDDQFSVERPDGSNFTLKIRSTKLEDSAMYFCASRATGQPQHFGDGTRLSIL.

This clone came up a few times. The DNA for the CDR3 is TGCGCCAGCAGTTCACCGACAGGGGGTGGCTACACCTTC. This encodes CASSSPTGGGYTF. This sequence joins TRBV5-1 and TRBJ1-2; 9 bases agree with TRBD1. Losses at the gene ends were 5 bases for V and 7 bases for J; bases not matched to a gene: 6. The germline V gene encodes CDR1 SGHRS and CDR2 YFSETQ. The CDR3 is made up of 13 amino acids.

The V and J genes are TRBV10-2 and TRBJ1-5, with D uncertain. The CDR3 consists of 13 residues. Germline V CDR1 and CDR2: WSHSY, SAAADI. V lost 4 bases to trimming and J lost 3 bases, with 7 bases between them. This chain's CDR3 is CASSVTANQPQHF. The CDR3 region has the DNA TGCGCCAGCAGTGTAACAGCCAATCAGCCCCAGCATTTT.

The chain is built from TRBV7-3 and TRBJ2-1; TRBD2 matches at 13 bases. Germline V gene data show CDR1 as SGHTA and CDR2 as FQGTGA. This CDR3 is built from 14 residues. Trimming took 5 bases from V and 6 from J; bases not matched to a gene: 1. The CDR3 bases are TGTGCCAGCAGCACTAGCGGGGGGGTCAATGAGCAGTTCTTC. The encoded protein is CASSTSGGVNEQFF.

V gene TRBV7-3 combines with J gene TRBJ1-1; TRBD1 might be the D (5 bases). V shed 0 bases and J shed 8 bases, with 10 bases lying between them. Germline lookup yields CDR1 SGHTA and CDR2 FQGTGA. This CDR3 comprises 13 residues. CDR3: CASSLTGPGEAFF. CDR3 coding DNA: TGTGCCAGCAGCTTAACGGGGCCAGGAGAAGCTTTCTTT.

V is TRBV5-1 and J is TRBJ2-1; TRBD2 aligns across 15 bases. Germline CDR1 and CDR2: SGHRS and YFSETQ. After removal of 7 bases from V and 6 bases from J, the junction contained 5 bases not matched to a gene. This CDR3 comprises 15 residues. CDR3 sequence: CASGAGLAGGNEQFF. The CDR3 nucleotides read TGCGCCAGCGGCGCGGGACTAGCGGGGGGCAATGAGCAGTTCTTC.

CDR3 DNA: TGTGCCCCCTCTCAACTCACAGATACGCAGTATTTT. It is translated as CAPSQLTDTQYF. This chain uses TRBV6-5 with TRBJ2-3; D remains unclear. This CDR3 has 12 residues. Germline CDR1 and CDR2: MNHEY and SVGAGI. The V and J ends lost 11 bases and 2 bases respectively, with 11 bases between them.

V usage is TRBV7-2 and J usage is TRBJ1-1; D is unclear. The CDR3 covers 13 residues. Germline V gives CDR1 SGHTA, CDR2 FQGNSA. Trimming took off 2 bases at V and 3 bases at J, with 7 bases between the two ends. CDR3 coding DNA: TGTGCCAGCAGCTTAACGCGGGACACTGAAGCTTTCTTT. Translation gives CASSLTRDTEAFF.

In regard to this clone: Within the sample, other DNA sequences also encode this same CDR3. The rearrangement links TRBV9 to TRBJ2-1; 10 nucleotides align to TRBD2. V was clipped by 0 bases and J by 4 bases; unmatched bases: 7. The CDR3 totals 17 residues. Germline lookup yields CDR1 SGDLS and CDR2 YYNGEE. The CDR3 coding sequence is TGTGCCAGCAGCGTAGGGCTAGCGGGGGCCCCATACAATGAGCAGTTCTTC. Translated, it gives CASSVGLAGAPYNEQFF.

V usage is TRBV6-1 and J usage is TRBJ2-1, with D possibly TRBD2 on 6 matching bases. The CDR3 consists of 13 residues. Trimming cost V 1 base and J 9 bases, with 10 bases left between them. CDR1 and CDR2 (germline): MNHNS, SASEGT. For the CDR3, the DNA is TGTGCCAGCAGTGAAGGCGGGGTGGGTGAGCAGTTCTTC. Protein product: CASSEGGVGEQFF.

The chain couples TRBV9 to TRBJ2-7, with D uncertain. CDR3 length equals 13 residues. V lost 1 base and J 5 bases, leaving 10 bases between the germline ends. Germline loops: CDR1 SGDLS, CDR2 YYNGEE. Here the CDR3 DNA reads TGTGCCAGCAGCGTATCGGCAACAGACGAGCAGTACTTC. Protein sequence: CASSVSATDEQYF. The entire variable domain, with the rest obtained from reference TRBV9 and TRBJ2-7, is as follows: DSGVTQTPKHLITATGQRVTLRCSPRSGDLSVYWYQQSLDQGLQFLIQYYNGEERAKGNILERFSAQQFPDLHSELNLSSLELGDSALYFCASSVSATDEQYFGPGTRLTVT.

The sample holds one count of this clone. The genes are TRBV9 and TRBJ2-5, with 12 nucleotides matching TRBD2. The CDR3 spans 14 residues. With 3 bases clipped from V and 5 bases from J, the junction kept 2 bases outside the gene matches. Germline loops: CDR1 SGDLS, CDR2 YYNGEE. CDR3 DNA: TGTGCCAGCAGCGCCACTAGCGGGGGGGAGACCCAGTACTTC. Its protein product is CASSATSGGETQYF. The whole variable domain, filled in from reference TRBV9 and TRBJ2-5, reads DSGVTQTPKHLITATGQRVTLRCSPRSGDLSVYWYQQSLDQGLQFLIQYYNGEERAKGNILERFSAQQFPDLHSELNLSSLELGDSALYFCASSATSGGETQYFGPGTRLLVL.

The chain links TRBV4-2 to TRBJ2-1, with 13 bases aligning to TRBD2. Germline V gene data show CDR1 as LGHNA and CDR2 as YNFKEQ. The CDR3 is 17 amino acids. With 0 bases clipped from V and 8 bases from J, the junction kept 7 bases outside the gene matches. The CDR3 bases are TGTGCCAGCAGCCAAGATCTCCGGACTAGCGGGGGAGATGAGCAGTTCTTC. This gives the protein CASSQDLRTSGGDEQFF.

The rearrangement joins TRBV7-8 to TRBJ2-7; D call uncertain. This CDR3 region has 13 residues. V was pared by 4 bases and J by 6 bases, with 13 bases between. Germline CDR1 reads SGHVS; CDR2 reads FQNEAQ. The CDR3 DNA sequence: TGTGCCAGCAGCTCAAACCAGTATCCCGAGCAGTACTTC. Amino acids: CASSSNQYPEQYF.